The 21 T cell receptor beta chains presented below share a single source sample, sequenced in a study of T cell repertoires in aging, cancer and after chemotherapy. Peripheral blood genomic DNA, not sorted cells or RNA, was the template. TRB rearrangements spanning V, D and J were amplified using mixed TRB-A/B primers. TCRdb re-derived calls from the multiplex PCR reads in MiXCR, one entry per CDR3 protein. Of under 10,000 distinct CDR3 sequences in the sample, roughly half were seen once. The source material was blood. The receptor source for this set is a human donor in good health.

This clonotype came up a few times. V gene TRBV19 combines with J gene TRBJ1-5; D ambiguous. V was shortened by 8 bases and J by 0 bases, with 8 bases between the two germline ends. Germline V gives CDR1 LNHDA, CDR2 SQIVND (reference sequence). CDR3 length equals 13 residues. CDR3 coding DNA: TGTGCCAGTTCGGATTATAGCAATCAGCCCCAGCATTTT. Amino acids: CASSDYSNQPQHF.

This chain uses TRBV5-6 with TRBJ1-1; D is undetermined. Germline V gene data show CDR1 as SGHDT and CDR2 as YYEEEE. The CDR3 runs 14 residues. V lost 0 bases to trimming and J lost 4 bases, with 10 bases between them. CDR3 DNA: TGTGCCAGCAGCTTGGGCAGGTGGAGCACTGAAGCTTTCTTT. Encoded protein: CASSLGRWSTEAFF.

By share of the sample, this clonotype is medium-sized. The rearrangement joins TRBV6-4 to TRBJ2-3, with 9 bases identical to TRBD2. The J segment lost 5 bases and the V segment lost 5 bases, leaving 8 bases of the junction unmatched. The germline V gene has CDR1 MRHNA and CDR2 SNTAGT. This CDR3 is 15 amino acids long. DNA for the CDR3: TGTGCCAGCAGTCCTATAGCGGGAGACTTAGATACGCAGTATTTT. It translates to CASSPIAGDLDTQYF.

This clonotype has just a few counts. This chain uses TRBV12-3 or TRBV12-4 with TRBJ2-3; TRBD2 matches at 11 bases. J lost 6 bases, V lost 7 bases, and 3 bases had no gene match. The CDR3 contains 13 residues. CDR3 sequence: CASKLAGADTQYF. The DNA of the CDR3 is TGTGCCAGCAAACTAGCGGGAGCGGATACGCAGTATTTT.

This clonotype has only a few counts. This chain joins TRBV5-6 and TRBJ2-1, with 7 bases lining up with TRBD2. CDR3 size: 16 residues. With V trimmed by 4 bases and J by 2 bases, 9 bases remained unmatched. CDR1 and CDR2 from the germline V gene are SGHDT and YYEEEE. The CDR3 sequence is CASSLPPGTTYNEQFF. The DNA of the CDR3 is TGTGCCAGCAGCCTCCCCCCCGGGACTACCTACAATGAGCAGTTCTTC.

In its sample, this clonotype was seen a few times. The chain couples TRBV19 to TRBJ1-2; 9 bases line up with TRBD1. Looked up from germline, CDR1 is LNHDA and CDR2 is SQIVND (reference sequence). V gave up 5 bases and J gave up 4 bases; unmatched junction bases: 5. The CDR3 extends over 14 amino acids. CDR3 coding DNA: TGTGCCAGTAGTCCGTCGACAGGGGGCTATGGCTACACCTTC. It is translated as CASSPSTGGYGYTF.

This rearrangement joins TRBV13 to TRBJ1-2; no firm D call. Trimming took off 4 bases at V and 3 bases at J, with 12 bases between the two ends. Germline V gene sequence: CDR1 PRHDT, CDR2 FYEKMQ (reference sequence). The length of the CDR3 is 14 residues. DNA of the CDR3: TGTGCCAGCAGCTCCCCTCTAGGCTACTATGGCTACACCTTC. It translates to CASSSPLGYYGYTF.

V usage is TRBV6-1 and J usage is TRBJ2-7; D call uncertain. The CDR3 contains 11 residues. Deletions cut 5 bases from V and 7 bases from J, with 9 bases between. The germline V gene encodes CDR1 MNHNS and CDR2 SASEGT. The DNA of the CDR3 is TGTGCCAGCAGTCCCCTACGGGAGCAGTACTTC. Protein product: CASSPLREQYF.

Concerning this clonotype: This could be a read error, since a much larger clone is one nucleotide away. The rearrangement joins TRBV7-2 to TRBJ2-7; D is ambiguous. The CDR3 consists of 13 residues. Germline-derived CDR1 and CDR2 are SGHTA and FQGNSA. V was shortened by 5 bases and J by 3 bases, with 11 bases between the two germline ends. CDR3 coding DNA: TGTACCAGCAGCCAAGGACCTAACTACGAGCAGTACTTC. It yields the protein CTSSQGPNYEQYF. Full variable domain (remainder filled in from reference TRBV7-2 and TRBJ2-7): GAGVSQSPSNKVTEKGKDVELRCDPISGHTALYWYRQSLGQGLEFLIYFQGNSAPDKSGLPSDRFSAERTGGSVSTLTIQRTQQEDSAVYLCTSSQGPNYEQYFGPGTRLTVT.

The rearrangement uses TRBV5-5 and TRBJ1-5; D call uncertain. CDR1 is SGHKS, CDR2 YYEKEE, per germline (reference sequence). The V end lost 5 bases, the J end lost 6 bases, and 15 bases lay between the germline ends. CDR3 length equals 14 residues. The CDR3 DNA follows: TGTGCCAGCAGTGAGTCATTAGGAACTCAGCCCCAGCATTTT. Encoded protein: CASSESLGTQPQHF.

The gene calls are TRBV19 and TRBJ1-2, with 11 positions matching TRBD1. This CDR3 region has 14 residues. J was trimmed by 7 bases and V by 5 bases; bases with no gene match: 6. From germline, CDR1 is LNHDA and CDR2 SQIVND (reference sequence). As DNA, the CDR3 is TGTGCCAGTAGTCCCCGGACAGGGGGCTCTGGCTACACCTTC. It translates to CASSPRTGGSGYTF. The full variable domain, rest sourced from reference TRBV19 and TRBJ1-2, is DGGITQSPKYLFRKEGQNVTLSCEQNLNHDAMYWYRQDPGQGLRLIYYSQIVNDFQKGDIAEGYSVSREKKESFPLTVTSAQKNPTAFYLCASSPRTGGSGYTFGSGTRLTVV.

The chain joins TRBV15 to TRBJ2-7; possibly TRBD1 or TRBD2 for D (5 bases each). CDR3 size: 17 residues. V shed 0 bases and J shed 6 bases, with 21 bases lying between them. CDR1 and CDR2 (germline): LNHNV, YYDKDF (reference sequence). This CDR3 reads CATSRDRGAVRGAEQYF. The CDR3 DNA follows: TGTGCCACCAGCAGAGACCGAGGGGCGGTCCGGGGCGCCGAGCAGTACTTC.

The chain combines TRBV6-1 with TRBJ2-2; 12 nucleotides line up with TRBD2. V gave up 5 bases and J gave up 3 bases; unmatched junction bases: 1. Looked up from germline, CDR1 is MNHNS and CDR2 is SASEGT. This CDR3 region has 15 residues. This CDR3 reads CASSRTSGDTGELFF. In nucleotides, the CDR3 is TGTGCCAGCAGTAGGACTAGCGGGGACACCGGGGAGCTGTTTTTT.

The genes are TRBV27 and TRBJ2-1; 7 bases are shared with TRBD2. Looked up from germline, CDR1 is MNHEY and CDR2 is SMNVEV (reference sequence). With 6 bases clipped from V and 2 bases from J, the junction kept 10 bases outside the gene matches. The CDR3 length is 16 residues. The CDR3 nucleotides read TGTGCCAGCAGCCCCTCGACTAGCAGAACCTACAATGAGCAGTTCTTC. It codes for CASSPSTSRTYNEQFF.

V gene TRBV12-3 or TRBV12-4 combines with J gene TRBJ2-5; 10 positions agree with TRBD1. The trim removed 6 bases at V and 1 base at J, leaving 8 bases unmatched. CDR3 length: 16 residues. As DNA, the CDR3 is TGTGCCAGCAGCCGGGCAGGGACAGGGGTCCAAGAGACCCAGTACTTC. This translates into CASSRAGTGVQETQYF.

The V call is TRBV7-9, the J call TRBJ1-3; 8 bases agree with TRBD1. With V trimmed by 3 bases and J by 8 bases, 6 bases remained unmatched. CDR3 length: 14 residues. CDR1 is SEHNR, CDR2 FQNEAQ, per germline (reference sequence). CDR3 DNA sequence: TGTGCCAGCAGCTTTGGACAGGGCGGAGACACCATATATTTT. This codes for CASSFGQGGDTIYF.

J is TRBJ1-6 and V is TRBV27; D not resolved. Germline CDR1 and CDR2: MNHEY and SMNVEV (reference sequence). Trimming cost V 3 bases and J 11 bases, with 8 bases left between them. This CDR3 is built from 12 residues. CDR3 nucleotides: TGTGCCAGCAGTTTTTTACAAGCACCCCTCCACTTT. It yields the protein CASSFLQAPLHF.

The rearrangement joins TRBV5-3 to TRBJ1-1; 12 bases match TRBD1. TRBV5-3 is marked as an open reading frame, function uncertain. V shed 0 bases and J 2 bases; nucleotides not matched to a gene: 14. The CDR3 length is 20 residues. For the CDR3, the DNA is TGTGCCAGAAGCTTGGCGGGGTCGATGAAGGGACAGGGGGCCAACACTGAAGCTTTCTTT. Translated, it gives CARSLAGSMKGQGANTEAFF.

The chain combines TRBV29-1 with TRBJ2-5; 8 bases match TRBD1. V shed 7 bases, J shed 1 base, and the junction held 5 bases outside the gene matches. Germline values: CDR1 SQVTM, CDR2 ANQGSEA. CDR3 length: 13 amino acids. For the CDR3, the DNA is TGCAGCGCCGGACAGGGAGGCCAAGAGACCCAGTACTTC. This sequence encodes CSAGQGGQETQYF.

This clonotype was seen a handful of times. This chain links TRBV19 with TRBJ1-1, with D possibly TRBD1 on 5 matching bases. Trimming pared 5 bases from V and 0 bases from J, leaving 10 bases between. This CDR3 contains 14 residues. Germline V gene sequence: CDR1 LNHDA, CDR2 SQIVND (reference sequence). The CDR3 reads CASSPRQLNTEAFF. The CDR3 bases are TGTGCCAGTAGTCCTCGACAGCTGAACACTGAAGCTTTCTTT.

This clonotype has a single count. This sequence joins TRBV6-4 and TRBJ2-7; D call uncertain. Trimming left V 6 bases short and J 8 bases short, with 11 bases between. The CDR3 totals 11 residues. In germline, CDR1 is MRHNA, CDR2 SNTAGT. The CDR3 protein is CASRTILKQYF. In nucleotides, the CDR3 is TGTGCCAGCAGGACAATATTAAAGCAGTACTTC.